This T cell receptor beta chain was observed in a study of cytotoxic CD8 clonotypes in ibrutinib-treated CLL. The protocol was immunoSEQ multiplex PCR, while the TCRdb copy is restricted to in-frame clones and leaves out a portion. The sample comprises approximately 46,000 clones, 60% to 80% of which are singletons, and approximately 12% rests with the top ten. V lost 5 bases and J lost 1; bases outside the gene matches: 6. CDR1 is MNHNS, CDR2 SASEGT, per germline. This CDR3 is built from 15 residues. The chain links TRBV6-1 to TRBJ2-7; 9 positions agree with TRBD1. This clonotype was sampled from a human donor with chronic lymphocytic leukemia. Specimen: PBMCs, collected after 12 months of ibrutinib treatment. The CDR3: CASSKPGQGSYEQYF. CDR3 nucleotides: TGTGCCAGCAGTAAACCGGGACAGGGTTCCTACGAGCAGTACTTC.